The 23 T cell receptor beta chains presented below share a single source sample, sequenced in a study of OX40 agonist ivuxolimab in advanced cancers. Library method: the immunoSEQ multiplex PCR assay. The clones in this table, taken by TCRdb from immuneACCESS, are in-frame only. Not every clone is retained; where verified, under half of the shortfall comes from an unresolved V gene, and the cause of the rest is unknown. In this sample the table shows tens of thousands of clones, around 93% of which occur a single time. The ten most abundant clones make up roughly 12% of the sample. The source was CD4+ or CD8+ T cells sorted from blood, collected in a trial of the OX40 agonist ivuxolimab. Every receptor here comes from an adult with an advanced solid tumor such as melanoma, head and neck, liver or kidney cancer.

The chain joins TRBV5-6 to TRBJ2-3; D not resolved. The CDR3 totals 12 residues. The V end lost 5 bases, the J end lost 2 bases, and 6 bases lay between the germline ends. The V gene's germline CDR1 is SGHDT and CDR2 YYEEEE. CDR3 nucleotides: TGTGCCAGCAGGGTCGACACAGATACGCAGTATTTT. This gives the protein CASRVDTDTQYF.

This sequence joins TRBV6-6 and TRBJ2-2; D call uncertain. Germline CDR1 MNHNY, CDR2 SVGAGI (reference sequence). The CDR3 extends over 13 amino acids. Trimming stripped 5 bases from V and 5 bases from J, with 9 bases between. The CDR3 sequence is CASSQDRTGELFF. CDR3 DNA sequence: TGTGCCAGCAGTCAAGACCGAACCGGGGAGCTGTTTTTT.

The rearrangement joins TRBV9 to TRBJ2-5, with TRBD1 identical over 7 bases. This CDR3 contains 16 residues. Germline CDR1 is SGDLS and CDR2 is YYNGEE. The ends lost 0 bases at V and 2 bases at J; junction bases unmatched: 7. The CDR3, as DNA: TGTGCCAGCAGCGTAGACACAGGGGCCTCACAAGAGACCCAGTACTTC. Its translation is CASSVDTGASQETQYF.

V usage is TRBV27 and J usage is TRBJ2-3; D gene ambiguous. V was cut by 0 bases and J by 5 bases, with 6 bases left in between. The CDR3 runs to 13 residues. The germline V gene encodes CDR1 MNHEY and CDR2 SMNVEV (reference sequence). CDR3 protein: CASSLSLGDTQYF. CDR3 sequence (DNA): TGTGCCAGCAGTTTATCACTCGGAGATACGCAGTATTTT.

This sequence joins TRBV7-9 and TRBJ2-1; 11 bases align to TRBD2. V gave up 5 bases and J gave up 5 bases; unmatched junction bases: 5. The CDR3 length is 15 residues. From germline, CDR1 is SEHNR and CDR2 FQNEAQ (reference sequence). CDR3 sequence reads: CASSGGTSGHNEQFF. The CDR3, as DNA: TGTGCCAGCAGCGGGGGGACTAGCGGTCACAATGAGCAGTTCTTC. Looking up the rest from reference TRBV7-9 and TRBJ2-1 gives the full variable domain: DTGVSQNPRHKITKRGQNVTFRCDPISEHNRLYWYRQTLGQGPEFLTYFQNEAQLEKSRLLSDRFSAERPKGSFSTLEIQRTEQGDSAMYLCASSGGTSGHNEQFFGPGTRLTVL.

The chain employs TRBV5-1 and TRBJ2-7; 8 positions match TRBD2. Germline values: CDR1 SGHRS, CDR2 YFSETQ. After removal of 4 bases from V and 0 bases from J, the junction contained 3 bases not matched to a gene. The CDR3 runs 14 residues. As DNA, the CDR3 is TGCGCCAGCAGCCCGGGGGGGAGCTCCTACGAGCAGTACTTC. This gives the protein CASSPGGSSYEQYF.

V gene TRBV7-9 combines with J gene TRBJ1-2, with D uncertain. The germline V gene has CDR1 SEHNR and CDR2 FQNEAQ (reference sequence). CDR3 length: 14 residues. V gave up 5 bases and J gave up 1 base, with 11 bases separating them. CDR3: CASSGSGNNYGYTF. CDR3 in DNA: TGTGCCAGCAGCGGGTCCGGCAATAACTATGGCTACACCTTC.

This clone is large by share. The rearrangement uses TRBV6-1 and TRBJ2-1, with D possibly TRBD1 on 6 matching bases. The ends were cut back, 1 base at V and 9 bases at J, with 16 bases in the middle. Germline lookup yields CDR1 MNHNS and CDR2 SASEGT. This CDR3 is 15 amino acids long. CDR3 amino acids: CASSEVSGQGSEQFF. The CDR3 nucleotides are TGTGCCAGCAGTGAAGTAAGCGGTCAGGGGAGTGAGCAGTTCTTC.

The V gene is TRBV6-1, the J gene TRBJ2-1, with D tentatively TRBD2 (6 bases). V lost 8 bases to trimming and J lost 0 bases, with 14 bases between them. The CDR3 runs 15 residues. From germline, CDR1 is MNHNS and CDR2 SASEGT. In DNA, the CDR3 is TGTGCCAGCGTGGCTAGCGTTAGCTCCTACAATGAGCAGTTCTTC. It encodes CASVASVSSYNEQFF.

CDR3 sequence: CASSATGTLETQYF. CDR3 nucleotides: TGTGCCAGCAGCGCAACAGGGACTCTAGAGACCCAGTACTTC. The J gene is TRBJ2-5, the V gene TRBV9; D is perhaps TRBD1 or TRBD2 (6 bases each). Germline-derived CDR1 and CDR2 are SGDLS and YYNGEE. This CDR3 contains 14 residues. The V end was cut by 3 bases, the J end by 4 bases, with 13 bases between.

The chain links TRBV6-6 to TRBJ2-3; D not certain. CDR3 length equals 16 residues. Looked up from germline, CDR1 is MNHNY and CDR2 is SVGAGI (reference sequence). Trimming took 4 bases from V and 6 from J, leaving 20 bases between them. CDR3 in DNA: TGTGCCAGCAGTTCTTCCCAGCAGGCCTTGCGGGATACGCAGTATTTT. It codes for CASSSSQQALRDTQYF.

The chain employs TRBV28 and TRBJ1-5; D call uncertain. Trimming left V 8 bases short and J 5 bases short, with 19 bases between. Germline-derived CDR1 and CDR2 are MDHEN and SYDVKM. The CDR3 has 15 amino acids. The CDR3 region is CASRRGTGVYQPQHF. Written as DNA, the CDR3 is TGTGCCAGCCGGCGGGGAACTGGGGTCTATCAGCCCCAGCATTTT.

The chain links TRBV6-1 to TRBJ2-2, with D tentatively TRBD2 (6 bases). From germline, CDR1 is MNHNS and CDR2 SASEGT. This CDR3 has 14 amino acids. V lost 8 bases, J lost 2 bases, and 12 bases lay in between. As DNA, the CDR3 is TGTGCCAGCTATAGCGGATTTAACACCGGGGAGCTGTTTTTT. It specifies CASYSGFNTGELFF.

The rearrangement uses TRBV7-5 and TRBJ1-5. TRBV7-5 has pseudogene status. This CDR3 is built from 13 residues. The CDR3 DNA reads TGTGCCAGCAGCTTAGCGCGTGATCAGCCCCAGCATTTT. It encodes CASSLARDQPQHF.

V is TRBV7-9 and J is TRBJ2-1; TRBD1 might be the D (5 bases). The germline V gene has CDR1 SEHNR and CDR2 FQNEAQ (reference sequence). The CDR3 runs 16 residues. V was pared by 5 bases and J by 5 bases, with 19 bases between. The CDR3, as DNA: TGTGCCAGCAGCCCCTATTCAGGGATGCCTAACAATGAGCAGTTCTTC. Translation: CASSPYSGMPNNEQFF.

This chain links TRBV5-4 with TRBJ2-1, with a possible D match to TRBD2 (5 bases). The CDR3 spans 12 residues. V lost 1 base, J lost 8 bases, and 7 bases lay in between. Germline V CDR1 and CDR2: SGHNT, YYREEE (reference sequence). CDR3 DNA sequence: TGTGCCAGCAGCTTGACGGGATATGAGCAGTTCTTC. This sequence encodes CASSLTGYEQFF.

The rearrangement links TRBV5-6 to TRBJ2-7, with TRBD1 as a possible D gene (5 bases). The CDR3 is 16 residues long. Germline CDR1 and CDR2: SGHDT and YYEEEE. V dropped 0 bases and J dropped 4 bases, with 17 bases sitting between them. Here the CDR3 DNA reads TGTGCCAGCAGCTTGGCCGTGGGGCGCAAAAGGTACGAGCAGTACTTC. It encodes CASSLAVGRKRYEQYF.

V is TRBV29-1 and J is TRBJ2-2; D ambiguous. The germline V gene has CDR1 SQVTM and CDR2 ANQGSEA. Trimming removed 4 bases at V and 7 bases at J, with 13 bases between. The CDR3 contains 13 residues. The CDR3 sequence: CSVVASPGGELFF. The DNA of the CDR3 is TGCAGCGTTGTGGCCAGTCCAGGCGGGGAGCTGTTTTTT.

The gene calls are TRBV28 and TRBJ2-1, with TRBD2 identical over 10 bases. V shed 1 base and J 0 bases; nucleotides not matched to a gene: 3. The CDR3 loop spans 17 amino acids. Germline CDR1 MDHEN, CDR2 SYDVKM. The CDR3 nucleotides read TGTGCCAGCAGTTTATTTTCTAGCGGGAGCTCCTACAATGAGCAGTTCTTC. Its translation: CASSLFSSGSSYNEQFF.

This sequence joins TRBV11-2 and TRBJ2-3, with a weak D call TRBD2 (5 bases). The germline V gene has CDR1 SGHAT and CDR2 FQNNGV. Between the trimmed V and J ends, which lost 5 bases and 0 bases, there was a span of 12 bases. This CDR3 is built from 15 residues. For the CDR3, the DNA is TGTGCCAGCAGCCCGGAGTGGGAGAGCACAGATACGCAGTATTTT. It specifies CASSPEWESTDTQYF.

The CDR3 region is CASSFNTGELFF. The DNA of the CDR3 is TGTGCCAGCAGTTTCAACACCGGGGAGCTGTTTTTT. The gene calls are TRBV28 and TRBJ2-2; D ambiguous. From germline, CDR1 is MDHEN and CDR2 SYDVKM. This CDR3 has 12 residues. The ends were cut back, 3 bases at V and 2 bases at J, with 1 base in the middle.

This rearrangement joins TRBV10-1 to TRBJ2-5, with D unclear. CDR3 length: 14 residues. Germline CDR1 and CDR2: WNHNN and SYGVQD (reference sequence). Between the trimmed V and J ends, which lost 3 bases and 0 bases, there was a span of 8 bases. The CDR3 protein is CASSDPKDQETQYF. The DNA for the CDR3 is TGCGCCAGCAGTGATCCAAAAGACCAAGAGACCCAGTACTTC.

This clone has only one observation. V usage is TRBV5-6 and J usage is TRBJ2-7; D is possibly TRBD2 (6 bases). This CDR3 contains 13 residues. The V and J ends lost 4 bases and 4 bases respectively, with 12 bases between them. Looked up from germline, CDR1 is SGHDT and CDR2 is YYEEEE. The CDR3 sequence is CASSSGPEYEQYF. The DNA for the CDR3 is TGTGCCAGCAGCAGCGGGCCGGAATACGAGCAGTACTTC.